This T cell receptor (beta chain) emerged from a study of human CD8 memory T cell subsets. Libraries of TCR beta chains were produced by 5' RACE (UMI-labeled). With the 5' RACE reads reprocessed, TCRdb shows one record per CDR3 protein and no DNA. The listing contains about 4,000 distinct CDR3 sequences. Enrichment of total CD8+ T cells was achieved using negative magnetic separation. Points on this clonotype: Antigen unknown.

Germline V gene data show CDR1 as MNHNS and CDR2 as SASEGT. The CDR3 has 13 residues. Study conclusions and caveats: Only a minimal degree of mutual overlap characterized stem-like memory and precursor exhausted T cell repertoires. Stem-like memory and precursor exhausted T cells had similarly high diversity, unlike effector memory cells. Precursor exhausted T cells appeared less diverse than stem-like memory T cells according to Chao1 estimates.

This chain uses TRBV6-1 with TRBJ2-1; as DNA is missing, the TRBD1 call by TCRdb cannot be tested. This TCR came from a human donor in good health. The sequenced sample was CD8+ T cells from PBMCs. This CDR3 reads CASSVGEEIEQFF.